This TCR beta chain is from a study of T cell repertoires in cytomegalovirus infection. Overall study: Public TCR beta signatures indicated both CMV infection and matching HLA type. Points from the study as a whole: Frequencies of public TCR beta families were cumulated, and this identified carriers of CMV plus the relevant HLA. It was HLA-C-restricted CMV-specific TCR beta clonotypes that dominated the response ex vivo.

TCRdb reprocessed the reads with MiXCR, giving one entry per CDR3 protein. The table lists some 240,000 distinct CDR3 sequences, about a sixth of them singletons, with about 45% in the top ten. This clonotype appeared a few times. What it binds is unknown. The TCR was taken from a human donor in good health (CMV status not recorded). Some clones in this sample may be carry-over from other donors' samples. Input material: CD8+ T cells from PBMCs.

The CDR3 region has the DNA TGTGCCAGCAAGGCGTGGGGTCAGCCCCAGCATTTT. Translated: CASKAWGQPQHF. The chain has TRBV12-3 or TRBV12-4 and TRBJ1-5, with D unresolved. Trimming left V 7 bases short and J 6 bases short, with 10 bases between. CDR3 length: 12 amino acids.